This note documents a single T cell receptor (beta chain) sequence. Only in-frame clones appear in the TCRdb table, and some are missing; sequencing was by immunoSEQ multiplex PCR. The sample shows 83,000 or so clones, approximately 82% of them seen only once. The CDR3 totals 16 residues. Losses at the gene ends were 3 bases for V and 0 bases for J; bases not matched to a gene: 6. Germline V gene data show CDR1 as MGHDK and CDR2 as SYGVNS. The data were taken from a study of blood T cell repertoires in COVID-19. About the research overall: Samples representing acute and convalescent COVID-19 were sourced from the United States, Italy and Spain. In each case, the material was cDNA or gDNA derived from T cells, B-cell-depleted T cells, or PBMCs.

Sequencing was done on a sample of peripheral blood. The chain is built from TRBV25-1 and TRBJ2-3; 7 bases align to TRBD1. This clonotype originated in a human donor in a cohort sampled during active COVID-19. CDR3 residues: CASSETDRSSTDTQYF. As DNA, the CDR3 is TGTGCCAGCAGTGAGACGGACAGGTCTAGCACAGATACGCAGTATTTT.